This T cell receptor (beta chain) was identified in a study of blood T cell repertoires in COVID-19 (TCRdb year 2020). Notes on the research overall: The collaborator samples originated in the United States, Italy and Spain and spanned the acute and convalescent phases of COVID-19. Sample metadata almost always included a de-identified subject ID, COVID-19 status, age in years and sex. Where available, HLA class I and class II types were obtained from metadata supplied by the sample provider rather than from assay-based typing. The samples were drawn from the first 160 participants of the ongoing ImmuneRACE study and from 1,254 subjects provided by 6 global collaborators. The repertoires were released in a freely available public database meant as a resource for research on the immune response to SARS-CoV-2. The prospective study material was composed of cDNA or gDNA derived from T cells, B-cell-depleted T cells, or PBMCs. Subjects who had been exposed to COVID-19, were actively infected with it, or had recovered from it provided the deeply sampled blood TCRbeta repertoires that made up the dataset. What the research found in general, with its limitations: The quantity of clinical and demographic metadata differed by source and by participant and was supplied without curation.

The germline ends are 10 bases apart after V is trimmed by 1 base and J by 6 bases. Reading from cysteine to phenylalanine, the CDR3 counts 13 amino acids. Solely the CDR3 DNA is kept, with 39 bases framed from the first base. From the germline V gene, CDR1 is SGHTA and CDR2 is FQGNSA. The immunoSEQ Assay, a bias-controlled multiplex PCR, was used to amplify TCRbeta CDR3 regions from genomic DNA. In the source study's methods: Nucleated cell counts per sample were estimated from amplification of reference gene primers within the assay. Sequence reads were collapsed and filtered to measure the absolute abundance of every unique TCRbeta CDR3 rearrangement. For each sample, productive Simpson clonality was calculated as the square root of Simpson's diversity index over productive rearrangements. TCRdb took this table from immuneACCESS and kept in-frame rearrangements with V and J called. Such tables lack part of the clones; where checked against another copy, unresolved V genes explain under half of the gap, and the rest is unexplained. For V, J and clone size, that table is used; D and trimming come from the DNA. Here the sample has about 180,000 clones; 85% to 90% occur a single time. Clones ranked in the top ten supply 5% to 8% of the sample.

With respect to this clone: Its antigen is unknown. The record has no base qualities; no much larger clone is one base away.

In the prospective study, participants were about 18 to 100 years old, resided in approximately 25 geographic areas of the United States, and were enrolled through a virtual design. In the prospective study, participants were assigned to cohorts based on the clinical history participants reported in a screening survey and a study questionnaire. For ImmuneRACE Cohort 3, a participant was defined as recovered based on two consecutive negative NP/OP PCR tests, clearance by a healthcare professional, or resolution of symptoms. Mobile phlebotomists in the prospective study collected whole blood, serum and a nasopharyngeal or oropharyngeal swab from every participant. Over an approximately 2-month period, participants in the prospective study had the option of providing additional blood draws and questionnaires. Before DNA extraction, prospective study blood samples were shipped either frozen or at room temperature.

The chain is assembled from TRBV7-2 and TRBJ2-7, and TRBD1 may be the D gene, going by 6 matching bases. This TCR came from a man in his forties who had recovered from COVID-19. The specimen was PBMCs or T cells enriched from blood (not recorded which). The CDR3 region: CASSLGWGPEQYF. The nucleotide sequence reads TGTGCCAGCAGCTTAGGATGGGGGCCCGAGCAGTACTTC. This CDR3, with the reference TRBV7-2 and TRBJ2-7 proteins standing in past its ends, gives the full variable domain GAGVSQSPSNKVTEKGKDVELRCDPISGHTALYWYRQSLGQGLEFLIYFQGNSAPDKSGLPSDRFSAERTGGSVSTLTIQRTQQEDSAVYLCASSLGWGPEQYFGPGTRLTVT.